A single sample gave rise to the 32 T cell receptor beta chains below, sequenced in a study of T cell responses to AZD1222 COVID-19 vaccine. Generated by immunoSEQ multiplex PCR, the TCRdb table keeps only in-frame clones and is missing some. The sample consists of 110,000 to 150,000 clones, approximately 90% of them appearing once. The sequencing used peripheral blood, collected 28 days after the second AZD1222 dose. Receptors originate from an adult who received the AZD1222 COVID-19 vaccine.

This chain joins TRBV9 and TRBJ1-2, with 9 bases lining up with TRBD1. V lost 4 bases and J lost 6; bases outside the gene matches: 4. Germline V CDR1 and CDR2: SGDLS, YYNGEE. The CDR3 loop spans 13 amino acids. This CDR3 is CASSSRDRDGYTF. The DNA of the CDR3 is TGTGCCAGCAGCTCCCGGGACAGGGATGGCTACACCTTC.

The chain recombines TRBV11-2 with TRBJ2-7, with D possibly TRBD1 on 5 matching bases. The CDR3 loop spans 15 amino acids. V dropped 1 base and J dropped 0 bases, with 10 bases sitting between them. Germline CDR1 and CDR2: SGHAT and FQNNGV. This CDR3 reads CASSLVGASSYEQYF. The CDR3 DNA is TGTGCCAGCAGCTTAGTTGGGGCCAGCTCCTACGAGCAGTACTTC.

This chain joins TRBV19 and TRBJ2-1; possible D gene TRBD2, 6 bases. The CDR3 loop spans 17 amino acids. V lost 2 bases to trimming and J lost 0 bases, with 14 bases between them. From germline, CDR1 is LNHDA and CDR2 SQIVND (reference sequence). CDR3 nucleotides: TGTGCCAGTAGTATACAAGCGGGCCAGAGCTCCTACAATGAGCAGTTCTTC. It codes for CASSIQAGQSSYNEQFF.

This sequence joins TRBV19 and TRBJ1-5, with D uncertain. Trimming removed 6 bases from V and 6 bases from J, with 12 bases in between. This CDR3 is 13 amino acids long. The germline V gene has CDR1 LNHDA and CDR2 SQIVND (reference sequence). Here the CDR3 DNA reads TGTGCCAGTAGAAGAGGCTCAGGTCAGCCCCAGCATTTT. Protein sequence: CASRRGSGQPQHF.

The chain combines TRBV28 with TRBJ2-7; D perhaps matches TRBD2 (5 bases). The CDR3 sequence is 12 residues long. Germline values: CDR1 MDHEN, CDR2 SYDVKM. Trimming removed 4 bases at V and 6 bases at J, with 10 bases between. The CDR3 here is CASSSARGEQYF. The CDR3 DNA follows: TGTGCCAGCAGTTCGGCCCGGGGCGAGCAGTACTTC.

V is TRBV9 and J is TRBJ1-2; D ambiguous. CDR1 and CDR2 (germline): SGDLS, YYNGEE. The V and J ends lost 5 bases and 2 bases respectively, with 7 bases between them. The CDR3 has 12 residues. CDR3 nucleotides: TGTGCCAGCAGGTCACAGAACTATGGCTACACCTTC. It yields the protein CASRSQNYGYTF.

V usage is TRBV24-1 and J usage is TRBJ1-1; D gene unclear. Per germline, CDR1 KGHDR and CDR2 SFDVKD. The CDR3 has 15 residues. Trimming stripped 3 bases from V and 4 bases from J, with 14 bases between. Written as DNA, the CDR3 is TGTGCCACCAGTGATGAAGGGAATGGGATCACTGAAGCTTTCTTT. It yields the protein CATSDEGNGITEAFF.

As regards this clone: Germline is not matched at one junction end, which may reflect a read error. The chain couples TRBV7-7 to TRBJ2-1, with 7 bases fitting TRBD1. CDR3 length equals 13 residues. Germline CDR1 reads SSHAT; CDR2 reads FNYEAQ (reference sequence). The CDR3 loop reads CASSQGQYNEQFF. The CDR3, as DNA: TGTGCTAGCAGCCAGGGACAGTACAATGAGCAGTTCTTC.

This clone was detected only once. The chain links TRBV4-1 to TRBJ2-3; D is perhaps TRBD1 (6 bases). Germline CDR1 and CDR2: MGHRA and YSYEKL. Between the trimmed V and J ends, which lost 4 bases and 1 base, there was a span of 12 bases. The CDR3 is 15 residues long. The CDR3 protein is CASSPQGAGTDTQYF. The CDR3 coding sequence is TGCGCCAGCAGCCCACAGGGAGCCGGCACAGATACGCAGTATTTT.

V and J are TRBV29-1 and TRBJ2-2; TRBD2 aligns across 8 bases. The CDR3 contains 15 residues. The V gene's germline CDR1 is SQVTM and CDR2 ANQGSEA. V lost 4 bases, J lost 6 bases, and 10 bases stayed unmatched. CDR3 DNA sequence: TGCAGCGTTGGTTTTAGCGGGGTCGGTTCCGGGGAGCTGTTTTTT. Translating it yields CSVGFSGVGSGELFF.

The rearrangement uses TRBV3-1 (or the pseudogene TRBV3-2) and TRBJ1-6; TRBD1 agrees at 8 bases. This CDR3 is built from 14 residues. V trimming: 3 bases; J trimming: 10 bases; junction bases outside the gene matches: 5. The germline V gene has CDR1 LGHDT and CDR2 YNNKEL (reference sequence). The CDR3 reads CASSQDRAASPLHF. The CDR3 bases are TGTGCCAGCAGCCAGGACAGGGCGGCGTCACCCCTCCACTTT.

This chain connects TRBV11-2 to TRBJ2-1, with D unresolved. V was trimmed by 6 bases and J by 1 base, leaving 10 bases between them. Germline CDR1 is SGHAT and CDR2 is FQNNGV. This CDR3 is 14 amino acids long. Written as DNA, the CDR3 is TGTGCCAGCAGTATACACGATTCCTACAATGAGCAGTTCTTC. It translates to CASSIHDSYNEQFF.

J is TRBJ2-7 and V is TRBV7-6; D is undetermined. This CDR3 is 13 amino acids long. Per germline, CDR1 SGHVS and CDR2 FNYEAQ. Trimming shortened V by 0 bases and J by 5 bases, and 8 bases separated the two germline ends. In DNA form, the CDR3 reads TGTGCCAGCAGCTTAGCGCTTCGGGACGAGCAGTACTTC. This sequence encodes CASSLALRDEQYF. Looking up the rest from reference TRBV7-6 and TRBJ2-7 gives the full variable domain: GAGVSQSPRYKVTKRGQDVALRCDPISGHVSLYWYRQALGQGPEFLTYFNYEAQQDKSGLPNDRFSAERPEGSISTLTIQRTEQRDSAMYRCASSLALRDEQYFGPGTRLTVT.

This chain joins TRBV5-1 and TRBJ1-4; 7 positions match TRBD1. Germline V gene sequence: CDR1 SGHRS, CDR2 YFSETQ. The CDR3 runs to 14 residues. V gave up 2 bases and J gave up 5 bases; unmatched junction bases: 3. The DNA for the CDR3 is TGCGCCAGCAGCTTAGCAGGGGGAAATGAAAAACTGTTTTTT. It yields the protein CASSLAGGNEKLFF. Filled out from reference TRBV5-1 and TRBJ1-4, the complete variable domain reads KAGVTQTPRYLIKTRGQQVTLSCSPISGHRSVSWYQQTPGQGLQFLFEYFSETQRNKGNFPGRFSGRQFSNSRSEMNVSTLELGDSALYLCASSLAGGNEKLFFGSGTQLSVL.

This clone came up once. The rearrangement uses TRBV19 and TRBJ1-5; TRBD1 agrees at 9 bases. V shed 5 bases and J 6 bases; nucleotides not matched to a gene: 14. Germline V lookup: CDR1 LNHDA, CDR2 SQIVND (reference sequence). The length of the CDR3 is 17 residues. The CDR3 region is CASSSWTGVARRQPQHF. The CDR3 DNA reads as TGTGCCAGTAGTTCATGGACAGGGGTCGCGAGGCGTCAGCCCCAGCATTTT.

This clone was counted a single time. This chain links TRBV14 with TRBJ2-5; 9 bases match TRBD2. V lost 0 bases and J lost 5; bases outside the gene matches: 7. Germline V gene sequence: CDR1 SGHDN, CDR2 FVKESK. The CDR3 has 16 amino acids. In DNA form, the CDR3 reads TGTGCCAGCAGCCAAGATCGATCTAGCGGGACGGAGACCCAGTACTTC. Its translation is CASSQDRSSGTETQYF.

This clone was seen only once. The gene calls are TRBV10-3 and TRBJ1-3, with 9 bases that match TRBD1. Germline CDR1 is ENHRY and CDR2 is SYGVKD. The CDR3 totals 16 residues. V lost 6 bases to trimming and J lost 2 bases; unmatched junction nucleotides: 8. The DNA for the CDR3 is TGTGCCATCAGCGTACAGGGGGCGCGGGCTGGAAACACCATATATTTT. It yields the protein CAISVQGARAGNTIYF.

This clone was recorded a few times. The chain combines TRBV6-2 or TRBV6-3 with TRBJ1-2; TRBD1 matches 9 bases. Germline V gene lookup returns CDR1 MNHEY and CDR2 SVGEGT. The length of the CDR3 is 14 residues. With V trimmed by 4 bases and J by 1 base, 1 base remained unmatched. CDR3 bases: TGTGCCAGCAGTTCGACAGGGGGTAACTATGGCTACACCTTC. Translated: CASSSTGGNYGYTF.

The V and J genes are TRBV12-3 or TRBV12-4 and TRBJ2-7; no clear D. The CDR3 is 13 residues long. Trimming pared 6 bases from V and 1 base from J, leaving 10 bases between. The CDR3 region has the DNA TGTGCCAGCAGGGCACCCCTTTCCTACGAGCAGTACTTC. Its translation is CASRAPLSYEQYF.

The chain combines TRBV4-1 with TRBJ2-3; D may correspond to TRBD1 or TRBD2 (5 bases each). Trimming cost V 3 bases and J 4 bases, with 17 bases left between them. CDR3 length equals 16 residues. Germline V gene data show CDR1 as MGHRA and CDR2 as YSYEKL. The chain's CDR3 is CASSHPKAGTADTQYF. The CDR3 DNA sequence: TGCGCCAGCAGCCATCCAAAAGCAGGGACGGCAGATACGCAGTATTTT.

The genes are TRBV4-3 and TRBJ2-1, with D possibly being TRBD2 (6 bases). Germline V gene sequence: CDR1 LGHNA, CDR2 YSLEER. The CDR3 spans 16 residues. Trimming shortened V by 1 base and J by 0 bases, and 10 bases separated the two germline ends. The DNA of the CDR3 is TGCGCCAGCAGCCAAGGGTCCGGGAGCTCCTACAATGAGCAGTTCTTC. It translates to CASSQGSGSSYNEQFF.

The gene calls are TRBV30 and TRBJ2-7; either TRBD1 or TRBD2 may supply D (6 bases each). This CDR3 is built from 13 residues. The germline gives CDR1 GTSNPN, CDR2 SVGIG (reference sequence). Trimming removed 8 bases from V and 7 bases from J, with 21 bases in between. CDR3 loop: CAGEQGRGLEQYF. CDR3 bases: TGTGCCGGGGAACAGGGTCGGGGGCTAGAGCAGTACTTC.

The CDR3 nucleotides are TGTGCCAGCAGCTTATATCGGGGCACAGATACGCAGTATTTT. This sequence encodes CASSLYRGTDTQYF. The chain has TRBV11-2 and TRBJ2-3; D remains unclear. The CDR3 totals 14 residues. V was clipped by 2 bases and J by 1 base, with 7 bases between them. Per germline, CDR1 SGHAT and CDR2 FQNNGV.

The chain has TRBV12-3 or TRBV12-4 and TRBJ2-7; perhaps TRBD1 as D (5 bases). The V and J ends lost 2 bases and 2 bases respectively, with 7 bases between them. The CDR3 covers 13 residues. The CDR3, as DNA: TGTGCCAGCAGTTTACAGGGCACCTACGAGCAGTACTTC. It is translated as CASSLQGTYEQYF.

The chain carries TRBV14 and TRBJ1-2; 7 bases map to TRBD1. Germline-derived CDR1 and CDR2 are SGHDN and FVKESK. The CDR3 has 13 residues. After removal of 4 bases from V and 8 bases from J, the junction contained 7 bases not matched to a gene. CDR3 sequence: CASSPEGAGGYTF. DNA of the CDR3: TGTGCCAGCAGCCCGGAGGGGGCCGGGGGCTACACCTTC.

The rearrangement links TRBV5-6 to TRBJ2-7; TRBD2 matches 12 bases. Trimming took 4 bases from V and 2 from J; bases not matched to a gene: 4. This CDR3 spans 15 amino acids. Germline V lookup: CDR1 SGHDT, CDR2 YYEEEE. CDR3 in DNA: TGTGCCAGCAGCCTAGGACTAGCGGGACCCTACGAGCAGTACTTC. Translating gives CASSLGLAGPYEQYF.

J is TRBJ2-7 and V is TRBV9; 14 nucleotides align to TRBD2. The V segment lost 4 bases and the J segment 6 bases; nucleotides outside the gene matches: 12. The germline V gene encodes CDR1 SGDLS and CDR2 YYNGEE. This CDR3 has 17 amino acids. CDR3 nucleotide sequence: TGTGCCAGCAGCCTAGGACTAGCGGGAGGACCCTACGGCGAGCAGTACTTC. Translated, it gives CASSLGLAGGPYGEQYF.

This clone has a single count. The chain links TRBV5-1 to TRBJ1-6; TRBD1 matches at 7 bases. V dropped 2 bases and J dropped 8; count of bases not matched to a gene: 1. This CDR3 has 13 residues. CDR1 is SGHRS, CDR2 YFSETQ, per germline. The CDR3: CASSFQGDSPLHF. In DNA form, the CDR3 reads TGCGCCAGCAGCTTCCAGGGGGATTCACCCCTCCACTTT.

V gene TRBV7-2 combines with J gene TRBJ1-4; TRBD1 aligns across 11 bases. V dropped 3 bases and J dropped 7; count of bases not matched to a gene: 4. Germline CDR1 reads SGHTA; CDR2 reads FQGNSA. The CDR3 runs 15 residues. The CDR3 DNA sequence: TGTGCCAGCAGCTTGGGACAGGGGGACAGTGAAAAACTGTTTTTT. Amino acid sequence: CASSLGQGDSEKLFF.

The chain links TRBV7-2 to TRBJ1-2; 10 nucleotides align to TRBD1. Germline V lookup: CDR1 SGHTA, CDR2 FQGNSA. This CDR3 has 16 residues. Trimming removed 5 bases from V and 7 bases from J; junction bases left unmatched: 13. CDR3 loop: CASSPTGGARFGGYTF. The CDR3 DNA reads TGTGCCAGCAGCCCGACAGGGGGCGCAAGATTCGGTGGCTACACCTTC.

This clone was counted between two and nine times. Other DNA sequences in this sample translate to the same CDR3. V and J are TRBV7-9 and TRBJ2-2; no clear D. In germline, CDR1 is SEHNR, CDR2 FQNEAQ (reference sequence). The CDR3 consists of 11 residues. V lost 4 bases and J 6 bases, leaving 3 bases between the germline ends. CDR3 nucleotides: TGTGCCAGCAGCTCTTCCGGGGAGCTGTTTTTT. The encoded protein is CASSSSGELFF.

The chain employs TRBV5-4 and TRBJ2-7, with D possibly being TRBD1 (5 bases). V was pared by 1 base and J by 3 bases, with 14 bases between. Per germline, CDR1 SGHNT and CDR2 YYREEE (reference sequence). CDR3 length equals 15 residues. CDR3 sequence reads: CASSLSRAVVYEQYF. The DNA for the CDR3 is TGTGCCAGCAGCTTGAGCAGGGCGGTTGTCTACGAGCAGTACTTC.